The present TCR beta chain was sequenced within a study of regulatory T cells in long-lasting Graves disease (dated by TCRdb to the early 2020s). For context, the study as a whole: Patients with newly diagnosed Graves' disease had been on antithyroid drugs for under 3 months. This study used TCR sequencing and RNA sequencing of peripheral blood to compare persistent Graves' disease patients against newly diagnosed Graves' disease patients. The study took place in China and was registered as a clinical trial. A total of roughly 35 samples underwent TCR sequencing: around 13 from persistent and about 20 from newly diagnosed Graves' disease patients. What the research found in general, with its limitations: The authors acknowledged the small sample size as a limitation that may reduce accuracy. Persistent disease showed preferential use of TRBV28, TRBJ1-2 and TRBJ2-5, whereas newly diagnosed disease favored TRBV20-1 and TRBJ2-1. A larger number of public clonotypes was shared among persistent patients (approximately 2,600) than among newly diagnosed patients (about 990). Because the primary lesion, thyroid tissue, could not be accessed, the study looked at peripheral blood alone. Persistent Graves' disease patients showed lower TCR Shannon entropy and fewer highly expanded clones than newly diagnosed patients, suggesting clonal expansion. Only the TCR beta chain was sequenced and analyzed.

Based on the germline V gene, the CDR1 and CDR2 sequences are MNHNS and SASEGT. From the cysteine through the phenylalanine, the CDR3 covers 14 amino acids. The retained sequence is limited to the CDR3, 42 bases, with the frame set at the first base. The junction shows trimming of 6 bases on V and 2 bases on J, and the gene matches do not reach 4 bases of it. According to the study, the label for this sample's time point signals: newly diagnosed GD, antithyroid drugs for less than 3 months. For both TCR sequencing and RNA sequencing, RNA was extracted from PBMCs using TRIzol. The diagnosis of Graves' disease was made according to American Thyroid Association guidelines. Patients for the study were recruited at an endocrinology department in Xi'an, China. Each patient gave approximately 8.8 milliliters of peripheral blood, collected in an EDTA anticoagulant tube. PBMCs were isolated by Ficoll Paque Plus density gradient separation without further T cell sorting. An Agilent 2100 Bioanalyzer and agarose gel were used to check RNA quality, and a NanoDrop 2000 was used to measure RNA concentration.

The library was generated by multiplex PCR. Data came from an Illumina HiSeq 4000. TCR beta libraries were built with iRepertoire HTBI primers and Arm-PCR amplification of CDR3 regions. Before sequencing, the PCR products underwent gel purification. As for how the authors treated the data: Gene usage analysis of CDR3 amino acid clonotypes relied on the approximately 68 TRBV and 15 or so TRBJ segments identified across samples. COPE and FqMerger were used to merge filtered high-quality paired reads into contigs. BLAST was used to align contigs to IMGT TRBV, TRBD and TRBJ reference genes, and CDR3 was defined according to IMGT. Highly expanded clones were defined as clonotypes with a frequency above 0.1%. Shannon entropy was used to measure repertoire diversity, and the Gini coefficient was used to measure V-J evenness. Clonotypes shared by more than one individual were considered public. TCRdb cleaned the public reads at Q25 with fastp, built clones with MiXCR and kept in-frame beta chains. Merged by CDR3 protein, the rows form single entries marked with the most common genes and DNA. These V and J calls derive from TCRdb rather than the authors' analysis. The sample data list 420,000 or so distinct CDR3 sequences, and 15% to 20% of these were observed just once. The top ten hold less than 30% of the sample.

This clonotype was observed a few times. Its antigen is currently not known. No much larger clone is present one base from it, and per-base qualities are unavailable. This sample was shared with a second study, whose subject was T cells in Graves' hyperthyroidism and ophthalmopathy. The second paper states: Stable Graves' hyperthyroidism was defined as no progression to ophthalmopathy during 18 months of follow-up. Hyperthyroidism patients were aged 18 to 65 years and newly diagnosed, with disease duration of less than 2 months. Patients with uncontrolled infections, other autoimmune diseases, pregnancy or lactation were excluded. Diagnoses were based on clinical symptoms, serum thyroxine and TRAb, thyroid ultrasound and orbital computed tomography. The first round of RT-PCR for the TCR CDR3 was performed with the HTBI primer set and the Qiagen OneStep RT-PCR kit. Most expanded thyroid clonotypes (frequency above 0.001) were also detected in blood, a finding suggesting that blood repertoires may reflect thyroid immune responses. A model built on a 13 V-J signature distinguished ophthalmopathy from stable hyperthyroidism, reaching about 88% sensitivity and about 81% specificity in cross-validation and 80%/75% in testing. In validation, the model predicted progression to ophthalmopathy with over 60% sensitivity and 72% to 85% specificity, a median of around 6.6 months before onset. TCR V-J signatures able to tell the groups apart were searched for in a discovery cohort of more than 90 patients, of whom 43 had Graves' ophthalmopathy and under 65 had stable Graves' hyperthyroidism. An independent validation cohort of under 20 hyperthyroidism patients and 17 patients who later progressed to ophthalmopathy tested prospective prediction of ophthalmopathy. The roughly 91 discovery patients were randomly split 7:3 into training and test sets. The study also compared thyroid tissue and blood T-cell repertoires from roughly 6 Graves' hyperthyroidism patients. After sampling, hyperthyroidism patients received methimazole starting at 30 mg daily, and ophthalmopathy patients received high-dose intravenous methylprednisolone. Libraries were constructed in a second round of multiplex PCR, after which size selection and purification were carried out. Libraries were sequenced paired-end with 100 bp reads on an Illumina HiSeq2000. SOAPnuke was used to process the raw data, with reads discarded if the reads contained adapters or uncalled bases, had a mean Phred below 15, or lacked an exact constant-primer or identifier match. COPE v1.2.5 was used to merge the high-quality paired reads, and each unique nucleotide sequence was defined as a clonotype. MiTCR v1.1 was used to align the clonotypes against IMGT TRBV, TRBD and TRBJ reference segments. Analysis was restricted to V-J combinations with a frequency above 0.0001, which covered roughly 99% of repertoires. A TCS score was defined as the ratio of F50 (clonal expansion) to E x V (chaos), with BLOSUM62-based TCRdist applied between CDR3 peptides within each V-J. Welch's t-statistics and random forest reduced several hundred V-J features to roughly 13, which were used in a naive Bayes classifier (R e1071). Sample size was not statistically predetermined, and blinding of investigators to group allocation was not performed. The paper reports TCR Vbeta CDR3 sequencing of 135 peripheral blood samples: approximately 43 ophthalmopathy, approximately 74 hyperthyroidism and around 17 progressor patients.

The specimen comprised peripheral blood mononuclear cells (PBMCs), sampled at new diagnosis, from a patient treated with antithyroid drugs. This TCR derives from a woman aged 18 to 35 with Graves disease. Donor details come from another sample of the same person, matched by shared clones. The sequence is built from TRBV6-1 and TRBJ2-1, with 7 junctional bases fitting TRBD1. The CDR3 protein sequence reads: CASSPDRAYNEQFF. The nucleotides are TGTGCCAGCAGCCCCGACAGGGCCTACAATGAGCAGTTCTTC.